This T cell receptor (beta chain) appears in the sequencing data of a study of T cells in localized non-small cell lung cancer. Study conclusions and caveats: Patients showing higher blood T cell density tended to see longer overall survival. Clonality of T cells reached its maximum in uninvolved adjacent lung, surpassing tumor. Paired adjacent lung recovered a median roughly 56 of the top 100 tumor clones.

Per the germline V gene, CDR1 is SNHLY and CDR2 is FYNNEI. V lost 2 bases and J 2 bases, leaving 6 bases between the germline ends. The CDR3 extends over 13 amino acids. With respect to this clone: Its antigen remains unknown.

TCRdb's copy holds only in-frame clones and misses some; the assay was immunoSEQ multiplex PCR. The profile covers under 100,000 clones, with more than 70% appearing a single time and 20% taken by the ten largest. The chain links TRBV2 to TRBJ1-2; D not resolved. This sequence originates from a woman aged 35-75 years with stage I squamous cell lung carcinoma. The material was peripheral blood, obtained before any cancer treatment. The CDR3 DNA reads TGTGCCAGCAGTGAACAGCGGAACTATGGCTACACCTTC. It is translated as CASSEQRNYGYTF.